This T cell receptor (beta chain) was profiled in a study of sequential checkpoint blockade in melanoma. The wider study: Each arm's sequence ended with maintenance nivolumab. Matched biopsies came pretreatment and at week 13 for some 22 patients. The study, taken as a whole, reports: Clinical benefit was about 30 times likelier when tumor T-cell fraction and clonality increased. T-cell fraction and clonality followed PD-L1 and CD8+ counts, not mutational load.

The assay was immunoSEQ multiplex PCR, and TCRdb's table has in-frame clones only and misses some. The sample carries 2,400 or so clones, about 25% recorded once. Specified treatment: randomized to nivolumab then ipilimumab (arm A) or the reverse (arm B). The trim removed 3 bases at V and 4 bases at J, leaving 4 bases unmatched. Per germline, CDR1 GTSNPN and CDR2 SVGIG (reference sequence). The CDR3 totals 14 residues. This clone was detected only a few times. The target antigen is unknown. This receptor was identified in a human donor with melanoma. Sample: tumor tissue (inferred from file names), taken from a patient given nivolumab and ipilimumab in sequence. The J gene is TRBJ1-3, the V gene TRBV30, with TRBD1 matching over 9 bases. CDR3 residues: CAWRDRGRGNTIYF. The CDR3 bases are TGTGCCTGGAGGGACAGGGGCAGGGGAAACACCATATATTTT.